This T cell receptor beta chain was sequenced during a study of T cells in Graves' hyperthyroidism and ophthalmopathy. General study findings and limits: Blood also contained most expanded thyroid clonotypes above 0.001. Model predictions of ophthalmopathy came a median approximately 6.8 months before onset.

With regard to this clonotype: Its antigen remains unidentified.

This CDR3 has 14 residues. CDR1 is SQVTM, CDR2 ANQGSEA, per germline. Trimming left V 5 bases short and J 0 bases short, with 12 bases between. TCR beta CDR3 sequences were amplified from RNA transcripts. HTBI primers were employed in a first-round RT-PCR of the TCR CDR3. TCRdb reanalysed the multiplex PCR reads using MiXCR and keeps one entry per CDR3 protein. The table includes 370,000 or so distinct CDR3 sequences, about 14% detected once. Together with thyroid ultrasound, orbital computed tomography, serum thyroxine and TRAb, clinical symptoms were used for diagnoses. Each 10 ml fresh peripheral blood draw supplied the PBMCs.

This sequence joins TRBV29-1 and TRBJ2-3; possible D gene TRBD1, 6 bases. The receptor was isolated from a man in his thirties or forties with Graves' hyperthyroidism that later progressed to Graves' ophthalmopathy. The sequenced sample consisted of blood. The CDR3 nucleotides are TGCAGCGTTCTCCCAGGGGCGAGCACAGATACGCAGTATTTT. This encodes CSVLPGASTDTQYF.